The clone carrying this TCR beta chain came up once. Antigen specificity is unknown. The sample is drawn from a study of regulatory dendritic cells for organ transplantation. CFSE-labeled sorted T cells met regulatory or mature dendritic cells for four to five days. Here immunoSEQ multiplex PCR was the method, and the copy in TCRdb shows in-frame clones only, minus some. The repertoire has over 10,000 clones, just under 90% of them found once; the top ten carry 0.22%. The specimen was naive CD8+ T cells from blood cultured with regulatory dendritic cells. Specified subset: CD45RA+ naive T cells. The sequence was obtained from a human donor in good health.

CDR3 DNA: TGCGCCAGCAGCCCCCAGGGGACAGGTTCCTACGAGCAGTACTTC. Its translation is CASSPQGTGSYEQYF. V and J are TRBV4-1 and TRBJ2-7; the match to TRBD1 covers 8 bases. CDR1 MGHRA and CDR2 YSYEKL come from the germline V gene. Losses at the gene ends were 4 bases for V and 1 base for J; bases not matched to a gene: 6. The CDR3 covers 15 residues.